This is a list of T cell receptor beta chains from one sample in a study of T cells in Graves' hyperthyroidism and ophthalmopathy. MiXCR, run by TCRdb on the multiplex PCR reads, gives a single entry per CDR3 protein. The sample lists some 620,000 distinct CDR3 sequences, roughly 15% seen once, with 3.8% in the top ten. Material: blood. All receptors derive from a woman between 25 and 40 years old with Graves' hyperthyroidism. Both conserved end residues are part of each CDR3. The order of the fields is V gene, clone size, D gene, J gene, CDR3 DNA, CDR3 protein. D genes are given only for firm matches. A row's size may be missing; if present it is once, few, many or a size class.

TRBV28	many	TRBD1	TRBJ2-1	TGTGCCAGCAGTTTAGAGGGGGCGCACCCGAGCTCCTACAATGAGCAGTTCTTC	CASSLEGAHPSSYNEQFF
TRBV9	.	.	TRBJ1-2	TGTGCCAGCAGCCCTCAACCCGGGCCTTCGGATGGCTACACCTTC	CASSPQPGPSDGYTF
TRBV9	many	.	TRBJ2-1	TGTGCCAGCAGCGTAGACGGGAGCCTGTACAATGAGCAGTTCTTC	CASSVDGSLYNEQFF
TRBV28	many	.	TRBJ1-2	TGTGCCGGCCCGGGTATAAGCTATGGCTACACCTTC	CAGPGISYGYTF
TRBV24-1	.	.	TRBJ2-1	TGTGCCACCAGTATCGTGGGAATTGAGCAGTTCTTC	CATSIVGIEQFF
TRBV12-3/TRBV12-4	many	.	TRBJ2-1	TGTGCCAGCAAATCAGATGGTCGCTCCTACAATGAGCAGTTCTTC	CASKSDGRSYNEQFF
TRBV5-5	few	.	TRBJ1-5	TGTGCCAGCAGCTCGTTGGGGGGGGAGAATCAGCCCCAGCATTTT	CASSSLGGENQPQHF
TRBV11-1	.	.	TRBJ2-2	TGTGCCAGCAGCTTAAGGCGAGGTTTGAACACCGGGGAGCTGTTTTTT	CASSLRRGLNTGELFF
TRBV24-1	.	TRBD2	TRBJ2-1	TGTGCCACCAGTGCCTCCCGGGGGGGGTTCCGTAATGAGCAGTTCTTC	CATSASRGGFRNEQFF
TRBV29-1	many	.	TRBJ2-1	TGCAGCGCCCCAGACAGGTATGAGCAGTTCTTC	CSAPDRYEQFF
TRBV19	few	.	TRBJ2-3	TGTGCCAGTGCTTGGGGAGGAGGGCCACTCACAGATACGCAGTATTTT	CASAWGGGPLTDTQYF
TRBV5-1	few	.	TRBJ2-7	TGCGCCAGCAGCTTGGACTATTATACCTACGAGCAGTACTTC	CASSLDYYTYEQYF
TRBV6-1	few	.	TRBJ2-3	TGTGCCAGCAGACCGCGAGGAGGGAGCTTCACAGATACGCAGTATTTT	CASRPRGGSFTDTQYF
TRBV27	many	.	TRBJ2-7	TGTGCCAGCCGCCTTGTAATAGTCCCTTACGAGCAGTACTTC	CASRLVIVPYEQYF
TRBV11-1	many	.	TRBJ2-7	TGTGCCAGCAGCTTAATAGGGAGCTCCTACGAGCAGTACTTC	CASSLIGSSYEQYF
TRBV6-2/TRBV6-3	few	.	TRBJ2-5	TGTGCCAGCAGTTACTATGGAGGGGAAGAGACCCAGTACTTC	CASSYYGGEETQYF
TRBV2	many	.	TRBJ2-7	TGTGCCAGCAGAAGGGGTCACAGGTCCCACGAGCAGTACTTC	CASRRGHRSHEQYF
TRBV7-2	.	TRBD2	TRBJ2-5	TGTGCCAGCAGCCCCCGGACTAGCGGGATACAAGAGACCCAGTACTTC	CASSPRTSGIQETQYF
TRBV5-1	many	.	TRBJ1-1	TGCGCCAGCAGCTTAACGGGAGAGTACAATGAAGCTTTCTTT	CASSLTGEYNEAFF
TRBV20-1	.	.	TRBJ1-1	TGCAGTGCCGCGCCAGGTGAAGCTTTCTTT	CSAAPGEAFF
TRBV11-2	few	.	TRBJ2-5	TGTGCCAGCAGCTTCGGCCCCAACCGGGATGCGCGGGAGACCCAGTACTTC	CASSFGPNRDARETQYF
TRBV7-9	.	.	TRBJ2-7	TGTGCCAGCAGCTCCGGGATTGGGTCCTACGAGCAGTACTTC	CASSSGIGSYEQYF
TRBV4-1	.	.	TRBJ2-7	TGCGCCAGCAGCCAAAACGGGGCCATGTCCTCCTACGAGCAGTACTTC	CASSQNGAMSSYEQYF
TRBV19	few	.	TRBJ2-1	TGTGCCAGTAGTATAGGGGAAAATGAGCAGTTCTTC	CASSIGENEQFF
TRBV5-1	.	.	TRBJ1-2	TGCGCCAGCAGCGCCCGGACGCCCGGTACGGGTGGCTACACCTTC	CASSARTPGTGGYTF
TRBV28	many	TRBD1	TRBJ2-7	TGTGCCAGCCGGACAGGGGCCTACGAGCAGTACTTC	CASRTGAYEQYF
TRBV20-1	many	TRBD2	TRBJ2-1	TGCAGTGCTATAAAGCGGGAGGGTGTCGGGAATGAGCAGTTCTTC	CSAIKREGVGNEQFF
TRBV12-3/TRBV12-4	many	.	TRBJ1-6	TGTGCCAGCAGTTACGGCCCCGGGAGGACCTATTCACCCCTCCACTTT	CASSYGPGRTYSPLHF
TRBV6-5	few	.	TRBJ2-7	TGTGCCAGCAGTTACTTCTTAGGCTCCTACGAGCAGTACTTC	CASSYFLGSYEQYF
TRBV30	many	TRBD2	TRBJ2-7	TGTGCCTGGAGTGATGTGACTAGCGGGAGTGGCGAGCAGTACTTC	CAWSDVTSGSGEQYF
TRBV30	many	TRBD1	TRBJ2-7	TGTGCCTGGAGTGTAGGGACAGGGGAGGACGAGCAGTACTTC	CAWSVGTGEDEQYF
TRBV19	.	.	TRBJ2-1	TGTGCCAGTAAGGAGGTGGAGGCAGGGGCACGGGGTGAGCAGTTCTTC	CASKEVEAGARGEQFF
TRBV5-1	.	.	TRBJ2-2	TGCGCCAGCAGCTTCCTGCGGACCCCGAACACCGGGGGGCTGTTTTTT	CASSFLRTPNTGGLFF
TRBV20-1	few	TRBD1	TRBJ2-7	TGCAGTGCTAGAGCTCGGGACAGGACGCCCTACGAGCAGTACTTC	CSARARDRTPYEQYF
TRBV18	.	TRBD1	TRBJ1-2	TGTGCCAGCTCACCATCAGTCCCGGGACAGGGAATAGACAACTATGGCTACACCTTC	CASSPSVPGQGIDNYGYTF
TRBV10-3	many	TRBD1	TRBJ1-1	TGTGCCATCAGTCCGGGACAGTCTTTGAACACTGAAGCTTTCTTT	CAISPGQSLNTEAFF
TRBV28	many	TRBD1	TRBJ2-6	TGTGCCAGCAGTTCGTTCGGGACAGGGGTCTCTGGGGCCAACGTCCTGACTTTC	CASSSFGTGVSGANVLTF
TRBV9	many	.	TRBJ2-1	TGTGCCAGCAGCGTTTACCGGGACCAGGGCCATGAGCAGTTCTTC	CASSVYRDQGHEQFF
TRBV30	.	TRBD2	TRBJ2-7	TGTGCCTGTACCCATGGACTAGGCCCTTACGAGCAGTACTTC	CACTHGLGPYEQYF
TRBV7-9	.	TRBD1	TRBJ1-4	TGTGCCAGCAGCGAATTCGGGACAGAGAATGAAAAACTGTTTTTT	CASSEFGTENEKLFF
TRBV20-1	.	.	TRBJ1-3	TGCAGTGCCGATAGACCGGGCCAGAGGGGTCTGGGAAACACCATATATTTT	CSADRPGQRGLGNTIYF
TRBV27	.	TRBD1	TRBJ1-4	TGTGCCAGCAGGGGGTATGGGACAGGGGAGGAAAAACTGTTTTTT	CASRGYGTGEEKLFF
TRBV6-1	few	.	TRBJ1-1	TGTGCCAGCACGATCTGGGGGGGGAACACTGAAGCTTTCTTT	CASTIWGGNTEAFF